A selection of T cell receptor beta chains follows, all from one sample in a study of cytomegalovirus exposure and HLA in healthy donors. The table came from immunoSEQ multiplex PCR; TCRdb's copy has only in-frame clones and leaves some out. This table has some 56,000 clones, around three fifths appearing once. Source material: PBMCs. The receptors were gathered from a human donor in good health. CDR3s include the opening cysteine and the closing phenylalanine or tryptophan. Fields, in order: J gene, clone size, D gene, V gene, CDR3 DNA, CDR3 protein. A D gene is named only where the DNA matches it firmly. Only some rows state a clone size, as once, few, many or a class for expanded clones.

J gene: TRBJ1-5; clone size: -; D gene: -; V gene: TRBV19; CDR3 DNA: TGTGCCAGTAGTGTCGGACAGAATAGCAATCAGCCCCAGCATTTT; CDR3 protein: CASSVGQNSNQPQHF
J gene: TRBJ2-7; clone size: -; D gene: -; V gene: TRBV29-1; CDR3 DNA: TGCAGCGTTTCGCTGAGCGACAGACCGACCTACGAGCAGTACTTC; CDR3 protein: CSVSLSDRPTYEQYF
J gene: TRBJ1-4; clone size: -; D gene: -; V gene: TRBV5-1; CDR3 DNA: TGCGCCAGCAGCTTGGGACAGGTCTTAACTAATGAAAAACTGTTTTTT; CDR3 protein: CASSLGQVLTNEKLFF
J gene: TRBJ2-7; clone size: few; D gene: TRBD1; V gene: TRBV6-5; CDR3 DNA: TGTGCCAGCAGACGGGGACAGGGAAGGAACTACGAGCAGTACTTC; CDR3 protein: CASRRGQGRNYEQYF
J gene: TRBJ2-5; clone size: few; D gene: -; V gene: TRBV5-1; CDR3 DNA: TGCGCCAGCAGCCTGAGAGGGCAAGAGACCCAGTACTTC; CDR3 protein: CASSLRGQETQYF
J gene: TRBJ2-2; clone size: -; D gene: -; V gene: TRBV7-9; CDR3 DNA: TGTGCCAGCAGCTTACTCAACACCGGGGAGCTGTTTTTT; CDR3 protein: CASSLLNTGELFF
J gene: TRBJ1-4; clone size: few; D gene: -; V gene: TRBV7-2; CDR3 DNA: TGTGCCAGCAGCTTAGTCGGGGAGAAAAATGAAAAACTGTTTTTT; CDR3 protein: CASSLVGEKNEKLFF
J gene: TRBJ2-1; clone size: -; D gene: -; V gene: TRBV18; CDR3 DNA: TGTGCCAGCTCACCACCGAAGGGGGTGAGCTCCTACAATGAGCAGTTCTTC; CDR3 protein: CASSPPKGVSSYNEQFF
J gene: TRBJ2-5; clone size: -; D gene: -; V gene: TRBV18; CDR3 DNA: TGTGCCAGCTCACCCAGAATAAACAGGGGAGGCGGTGAGACCCAGTACTTC; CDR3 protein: CASSPRINRGGGETQYF
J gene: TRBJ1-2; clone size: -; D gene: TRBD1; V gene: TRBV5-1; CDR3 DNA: TGCGCCAGCAGCTTCGGACAGGGAGGTGGCTACACCTTC; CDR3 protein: CASSFGQGGGYTF
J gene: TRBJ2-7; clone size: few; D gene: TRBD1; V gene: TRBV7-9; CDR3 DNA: TGTGCCAGCAGCGACCGGGACAGGGGTAAAGAATACGAGCAGTACTTC; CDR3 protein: CASSDRDRGKEYEQYF
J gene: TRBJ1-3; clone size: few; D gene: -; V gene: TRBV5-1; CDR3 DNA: TGCGCCAGCAGCTCGGGACTTCAGACTGTATTTGGAAACACCATATATTTT; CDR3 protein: CASSSGLQTVFGNTIYF
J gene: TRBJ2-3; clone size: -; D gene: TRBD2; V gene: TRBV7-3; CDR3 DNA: TGTGCCAGCAGCTTCGGTGGTTTAGCGGGGGGCACAGATACGCAGTATTTT; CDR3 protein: CASSFGGLAGGTDTQYF
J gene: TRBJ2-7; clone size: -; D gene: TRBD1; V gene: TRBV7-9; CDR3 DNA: TGTGCCAGCAGCTCTTTCTACGGGACAGGGAGAGGGGAGCAGTACTTC; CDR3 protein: CASSSFYGTGRGEQYF
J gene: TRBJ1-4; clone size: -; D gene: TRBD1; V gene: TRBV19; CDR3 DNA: TGTGCCAGTACACAGGGGAGTGAAAAACTGTTTTTT; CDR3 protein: CASTQGSEKLFF
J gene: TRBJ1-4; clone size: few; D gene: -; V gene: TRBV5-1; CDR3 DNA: TGCGCCAGCAGTTCTAGGGCAGGGGAACCAACTAATGAAAAACTGTTTTTT; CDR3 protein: CASSSRAGEPTNEKLFF
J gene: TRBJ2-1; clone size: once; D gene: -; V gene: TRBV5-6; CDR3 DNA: TGTGCCAGCAGCTTGGTTGGAGACTTGATCCCCTACAATGAGCAGTTCTTC; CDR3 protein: CASSLVGDLIPYNEQFF
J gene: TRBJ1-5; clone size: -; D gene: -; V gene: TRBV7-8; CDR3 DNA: TGTGCCAGCAGCCCCAGAGCTAGAGCTGGCAATCAGCCCCAGCATTTT; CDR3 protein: CASSPRARAGNQPQHF
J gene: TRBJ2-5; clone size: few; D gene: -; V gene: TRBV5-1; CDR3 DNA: TGCGCCAGCAGGGTGAAGGGTACACGGGAGGAGACCCAGTACTTC; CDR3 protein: CASRVKGTREETQYF
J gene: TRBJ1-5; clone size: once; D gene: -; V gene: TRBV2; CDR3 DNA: TGTGCCAGCAGTGATCTGGGGGGGCGTCAAAATCAGCCCCAGCATTTT; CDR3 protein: CASSDLGGRQNQPQHF
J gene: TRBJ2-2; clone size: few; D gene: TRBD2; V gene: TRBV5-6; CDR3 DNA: TGTGCCAGCAGCTCCAAGACTAGCGGGGGGGCCGGCGGGGAGCTGTTTTTT; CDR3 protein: CASSSKTSGGAGGELFF
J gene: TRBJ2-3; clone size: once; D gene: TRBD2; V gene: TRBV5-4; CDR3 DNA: TGTGCCAGCAGCTTGAACCGGGGGGGCCTCACAGATACGCAGTATTTT; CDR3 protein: CASSLNRGGLTDTQYF
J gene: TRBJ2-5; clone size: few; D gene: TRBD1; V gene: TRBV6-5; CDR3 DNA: TGTGCCAGCAGTTACCTGGACAGGCGCCAAGAGACCCAGTACTTC; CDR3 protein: CASSYLDRRQETQYF
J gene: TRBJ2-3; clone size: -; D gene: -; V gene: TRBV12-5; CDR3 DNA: TGTGCTAGTGGTTTGTGCAGGGCAGATACGCAGTATTTT; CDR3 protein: CASGLCRADTQYF
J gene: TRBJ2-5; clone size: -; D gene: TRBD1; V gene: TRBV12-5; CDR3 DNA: TGTGCTAGTGGTTTACCGGACAGGGACGAGACCCAGTACTTC; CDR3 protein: CASGLPDRDETQYF
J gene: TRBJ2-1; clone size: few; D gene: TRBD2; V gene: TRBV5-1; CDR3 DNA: TGCGCCAGCAGCTTGGGGCGACTAGCGGGGAAATACAATGAGCAGTTCTTC; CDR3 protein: CASSLGRLAGKYNEQFF
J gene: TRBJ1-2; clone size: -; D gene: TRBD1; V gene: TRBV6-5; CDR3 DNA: TGTGCCAGCAGTTACCCCGACAGGGGCGGAGGCTACACCTTC; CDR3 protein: CASSYPDRGGGYTF
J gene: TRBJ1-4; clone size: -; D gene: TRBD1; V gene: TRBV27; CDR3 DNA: TGTGCCAGCAGTTTAATGGGGACAGCGTATGAAAAACTGTTTTTT; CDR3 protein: CASSLMGTAYEKLFF
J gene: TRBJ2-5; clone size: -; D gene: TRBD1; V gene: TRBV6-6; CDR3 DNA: TGTGCCAGCAGTTATACGACAGGGGGAGAGACCCAGTACTTC; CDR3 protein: CASSYTTGGETQYF
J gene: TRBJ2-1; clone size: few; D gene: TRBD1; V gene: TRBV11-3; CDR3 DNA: TGTGCCAGCAGCTTAGGGCCGACAGGGGGCAATGAGCAGTTCTTC; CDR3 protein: CASSLGPTGGNEQFF
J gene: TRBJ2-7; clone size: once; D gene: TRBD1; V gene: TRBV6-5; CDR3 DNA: TGTGCCAGCAGTGGGGACAGGGGGGTTACCTACGAGCAGTACTTC; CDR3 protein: CASSGDRGVTYEQYF